The 24 T cell receptor beta chains reported below all come from one sample, sequenced in a study of PD-1 blockade in mismatch repair-deficient tumors (dated by TCRdb to the late 2010s). Preparation of the library involved the immunoSEQ multiplex PCR assay. Drawn from immuneACCESS, this table holds only the in-frame rearrangements with V and J called that TCRdb kept. Clones are partly lost; checked studies trace under half to an unresolved V gene and leave the rest unexplained. This sample is represented by about 20,000 clones; roughly 86% of them were singletons. In total, the top ten clones hold roughly 18% of the sample. The source was peripheral blood, collected 2 weeks after starting pembrolizumab. The receptors come from an adult with mismatch repair-deficient cancer.

The rearrangement joins TRBV2 to TRBJ2-4; D may be TRBD1 (5 bases). The CDR3 is made up of 17 amino acids. Trimming removed 6 bases from V and 0 bases from J, with 18 bases in between. Per germline, CDR1 SNHLY and CDR2 FYNNEI. The CDR3 reads CASRDEPDTLAKNIQYF. As DNA, the CDR3 is TGTGCCAGCAGGGACGAACCGGACACCTTAGCCAAAAACATTCAGTACTTC. The whole variable domain, filled in from reference TRBV2 and TRBJ2-4, reads EPEVTQTPSHQVTQMGQEVILRCVPISNHLYFYWYRQILGQKVEFLVSFYNNEISEKSEIFDDQFSVERPDGSNFTLKIRSTKLEDSAMYFCASRDEPDTLAKNIQYFGAGTRLSVL.

The chain links TRBV4-1 to TRBJ1-2, with D maybe TRBD1 (5 bases). V was shortened by 1 base and J by 8 bases, with 17 bases between the two germline ends. The CDR3 loop spans 15 amino acids. Germline V gene data show CDR1 as MGHRA and CDR2 as YSYEKL. CDR3 protein: CASSQVEGVASGYTF. The CDR3 bases are TGCGCCAGCAGCCAAGTAGAAGGGGTAGCGAGCGGCTACACCTTC.

This chain links TRBV19 with TRBJ1-1; D is undetermined. Per the germline V gene, CDR1 is LNHDA and CDR2 is SQIVND (reference sequence). This CDR3 spans 13 amino acids. The V and J ends lost 6 bases and 4 bases respectively, with 12 bases between them. The CDR3 DNA reads as TGTGCCAGTAGGGTCCTAGATGGCACTGAAGCTTTCTTT. Its translation: CASRVLDGTEAFF.

This sequence joins TRBV7-9 and TRBJ2-3; unclear D gene. This CDR3 is 17 amino acids long. With 3 bases removed from V and 1 base from J, the gap between germline ends came to 17 bases. In germline, CDR1 is SEHNR, CDR2 FQNEAQ (reference sequence). The CDR3 nucleotides are TGTGCCAGCAGCTTTCCCCTGACGGCAATTCGCACAGATACGCAGTATTTT. This gives the protein CASSFPLTAIRTDTQYF.

This chain connects TRBV11-2 to TRBJ2-5; 9 nucleotides match TRBD2. The J call may be wrong; the DNA end is better matched by TRBJ2-7. This CDR3 is 15 amino acids long. The V gene's germline CDR1 is SGHAT and CDR2 FQNNGV. The DNA of the CDR3 is TGTGCCAGCAGCTTAGGGGCAGCGGGAGGCTACGAGCAGTACTTC. This gives the protein CASSLGAAGGYEQYF.

This chain joins TRBV4-3 and TRBJ2-7; possibly TRBD1 for D (6 bases). The CDR3 extends over 15 amino acids. The germline gives CDR1 LGHNA, CDR2 YSLEER. The V end lost 6 bases, the J end lost 0 bases, and 15 bases lay between the germline ends. The CDR3 reads CASSALLGASYEQYF. CDR3 DNA: TGCGCCAGCAGTGCCCTGCTGGGGGCCTCCTACGAGCAGTACTTC.

V usage is TRBV5-1 and J usage is TRBJ2-1; possible D gene TRBD2, 6 bases. Germline V gene sequence: CDR1 SGHRS, CDR2 YFSETQ. The CDR3 has 16 residues. Deletions cut 0 bases from V and 3 bases from J, with 13 bases between. CDR3 amino acids: CASSLGPGLRYNEQFF. CDR3 in DNA: TGCGCCAGCAGCTTGGGGCCGGGACTCCGCTACAATGAGCAGTTCTTC.

The chain employs TRBV10-3 and TRBJ2-7; D call uncertain. Germline loops: CDR1 ENHRY, CDR2 SYGVKD. Trimming shortened V by 3 bases and J by 7 bases, and 19 bases separated the two germline ends. This CDR3 is built from 15 residues. The CDR3 nucleotides are TGTGCCATCAGTGAAAGCGCTCGGCCAACTTGGGAGCAGTACTTC. Translating gives CAISESARPTWEQYF.

The chain links TRBV30 to TRBJ2-3, with 11 bases identical to TRBD1. The V gene's germline CDR1 is GTSNPN and CDR2 SVGIG (reference sequence). V lost 3 bases and J lost 7; bases outside the gene matches: 6. The CDR3 loop spans 14 amino acids. The CDR3 DNA sequence: TGTGCCTGGAGCCGGACAGGGGGCGCCTATACGCAGTATTTT. Protein: CAWSRTGGAYTQYF.

The CDR3 loop reads CASSATNSNQPQHF. In nucleotides, the CDR3 is TGTGCCAGCAGTGCAACAAATAGCAATCAGCCCCAGCATTTT. The genes are TRBV2 and TRBJ1-5; D remains unclear. The V end was cut by 4 bases, the J end by 0 bases, with 7 bases between. Germline V gene lookup returns CDR1 SNHLY and CDR2 FYNNEI. CDR3 size: 14 residues.

CDR3 in amino acids: CASSVRLTGETQYF. The CDR3 DNA sequence: TGTGCCAGCAGTGTCCGCCTAACGGGAGAGACCCAGTACTTC. The V gene is TRBV6-5, the J gene TRBJ2-5; D gene ambiguous. This CDR3 spans 14 amino acids. Germline V gene sequence: CDR1 MNHEY, CDR2 SVGAGI. V dropped 5 bases and J dropped 4 bases, with 14 bases sitting between them.

The chain recombines TRBV7-9 with TRBJ1-2, with 10 bases fitting TRBD1. The V segment lost 5 bases and the J segment 4 bases; nucleotides outside the gene matches: 16. Germline V CDR1 and CDR2: SEHNR, FQNEAQ (reference sequence). The CDR3 totals 18 residues. The CDR3 spells CASSPNVDRGETGYGYTF. The CDR3 region has the DNA TGTGCCAGCAGCCCGAACGTGGACAGGGGGGAAACAGGCTATGGCTACACCTTC.

The chain carries TRBV11-1 and TRBJ2-2; 11 bases fit TRBD2. The length of the CDR3 is 16 residues. The trim removed 5 bases at V and 4 bases at J, leaving 6 bases unmatched. Looked up from germline, CDR1 is SGHAT and CDR2 is FQDESV (reference sequence). The CDR3 sequence: CASSPGLAGFTGELFF. Written as DNA, the CDR3 is TGTGCCAGCAGCCCAGGACTAGCGGGCTTCACCGGGGAGCTGTTTTTT. The full variable domain, rest sourced from reference TRBV11-1 and TRBJ2-2, is EAEVAQSPRYKITEKSQAVAFWCDPISGHATLYWYRQILGQGPELLVQFQDESVVDDSQLPKDRFSAERLKGVDSTLKIQPAELGDSAMYLCASSPGLAGFTGELFFGEGSRLTVL.

V is TRBV7-9 and J is TRBJ1-1, with no clear D. Looked up from germline, CDR1 is SEHNR and CDR2 is FQNEAQ (reference sequence). The CDR3 is 12 residues long. V lost 5 bases and J 4 bases, leaving 8 bases between the germline ends. CDR3 residues: CASSPRFTEAFF. CDR3 bases: TGTGCCAGCAGCCCCCGGTTCACTGAAGCTTTCTTT.

For the CDR3, the DNA is TGTGCCAGCAGCTTGGCGGGGGACAGGGGGCTTTATAGTGGCTACACCTTC. As protein: CASSLAGDRGLYSGYTF. The chain carries TRBV5-6 and TRBJ1-2; 12 bases fit TRBD1. CDR1 SGHDT and CDR2 YYEEEE come from the germline V gene. This CDR3 region has 17 residues. The J segment lost 7 bases and the V segment lost 0 bases, leaving 10 bases of the junction unmatched.

This clone was seen once. The rearrangement uses TRBV13 and TRBJ2-3; 11 bases fit TRBD2. Germline CDR1 is PRHDT and CDR2 is FYEKMQ (reference sequence). J was trimmed by 3 bases and V by 5 bases; bases with no gene match: 4. CDR3 length: 15 amino acids. CDR3 sequence reads: CASSATSGSTDTQYF. DNA for the CDR3: TGTGCCAGCAGCGCCACTAGCGGGAGTACAGATACGCAGTATTTT.

This rearrangement joins TRBV10-3 to TRBJ2-1; possible D gene TRBD2, 5 bases. The CDR3 extends over 13 amino acids. Germline CDR1 ENHRY, CDR2 SYGVKD. V was trimmed by 2 bases and J by 8 bases, leaving 10 bases between them. In nucleotides, the CDR3 is TGTGCCATCAGTGAGGGGCTAGCCCATGAGCAGTTCTTC. Its translation is CAISEGLAHEQFF.

There are a few counts of this clone. The chain is built from TRBV10-2 and TRBJ2-5, with 9 bases matching TRBD2. The V segment lost 7 bases and the J segment 2 bases; nucleotides outside the gene matches: 2. CDR1 is WSHSY, CDR2 SAAADI, per germline. CDR3 length: 13 residues. The DNA of the CDR3 is TGCGCCAGCACTCTAGCGGGGCAAGAGACCCAGTACTTC. It specifies CASTLAGQETQYF.

The gene calls are TRBV28 and TRBJ2-1, with TRBD2 matching 12 bases. V was pared by 5 bases and J by 8 bases, with 7 bases of the junction left unmatched. The CDR3 runs to 15 residues. Germline CDR1 MDHEN, CDR2 SYDVKM. CDR3 sequence: CASSPLLAGGDEQFF. CDR3 sequence (DNA): TGTGCCAGCAGTCCCCTTCTAGCGGGAGGGGATGAGCAGTTCTTC.

By its share, this clone is medium-sized. The chain links TRBV9 to TRBJ2-7; unclear D gene. CDR3 length: 14 residues. Per germline, CDR1 SGDLS and CDR2 YYNGEE. The V end lost 4 bases, the J end lost 1 base, and 12 bases lay between the germline ends. In nucleotides, the CDR3 is TGTGCCAGCAGCCTTGACACCGCATCCTACGAGCAGTACTTC. It yields the protein CASSLDTASYEQYF.

V is TRBV18 and J is TRBJ2-5; 9 bases are a match to TRBD2. TRBJ2-7 explains the end of the DNA better; the J call may be wrong. The CDR3 is 15 amino acids. Germline CDR1 is KGHSH and CDR2 is LQKENI. The CDR3 protein is CASSPLPSGTYEQYF. DNA for the CDR3: TGTGCCAGCTCACCACTCCCTAGCGGGACTTACGAGCAGTACTTC.

The chain couples TRBV28 to TRBJ2-7; the match to TRBD1 covers 8 bases. CDR3 length equals 15 residues. J gave up 2 bases and V 6 bases, and 9 bases lay outside the gene matches. CDR1 MDHEN and CDR2 SYDVKM come from the germline V gene. The CDR3 bases are TGTGCCAGCAGGACCGGACAGGGTGAAGCCTACGAGCAGTACTTC. Translating it yields CASRTGQGEAYEQYF.

With respect to this clone: At one end the junction does not follow the germline gene, possibly because of a read error. This sequence joins TRBV5-3 and TRBJ2-7, with D perhaps being TRBD1 or TRBD2 (5 bases each). TRBV5-3 qualifies as an ORF whose function is uncertain. The CDR3 is 14 amino acids. CDR3 bases: TGTGCCAGCAGCTTGAGGGCGCAAGGGGCAGAGCAGTACTTC. Translating it yields CASSLRAQGAEQYF.

In its sample, this clone was seen once. The rearrangement uses TRBV5-6 and TRBJ2-2, with D hard to call. CDR1 and CDR2 from the germline V gene are SGHDT and YYEEEE. The V end was cut by 0 bases, the J end by 3 bases, with 6 bases between. CDR3 length equals 14 residues. The CDR3: CASSLGWDTGELFF. For the CDR3, the DNA is TGTGCCAGCAGCTTGGGTTGGGACACCGGGGAGCTGTTTTTT.